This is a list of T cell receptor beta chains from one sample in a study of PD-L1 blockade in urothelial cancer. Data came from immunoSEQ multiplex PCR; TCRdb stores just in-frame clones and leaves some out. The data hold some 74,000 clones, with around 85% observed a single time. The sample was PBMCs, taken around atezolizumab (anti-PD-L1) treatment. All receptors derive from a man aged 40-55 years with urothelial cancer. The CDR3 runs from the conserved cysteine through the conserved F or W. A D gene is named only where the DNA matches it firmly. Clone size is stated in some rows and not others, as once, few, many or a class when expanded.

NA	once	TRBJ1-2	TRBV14	CASSQEKLGVRVVNYGYTF	TGTGCCAGCAGCCAAGAGAAATTAGGGGTTCGGGTAGTTAACTATGGCTACACCTTC
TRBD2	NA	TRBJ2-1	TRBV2	CASDSLAGGEQFF	TGTGCCAGCGATAGCCTAGCGGGGGGGGAGCAGTTCTTC
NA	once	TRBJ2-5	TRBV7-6	CASSHRVGWEETQYF	TGTGCCAGCAGCCACCGGGTTGGGTGGGAAGAGACCCAGTACTTC
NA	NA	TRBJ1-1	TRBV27	CASSLEVRTEAFF	TGTGCCAGCAGTTTAGAGGTGCGGACTGAAGCTTTCTTT
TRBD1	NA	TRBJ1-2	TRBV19	CASSDRGRRGYTF	TGTGCCAGTAGCGACAGGGGGCGCCGGGGCTACACCTTC
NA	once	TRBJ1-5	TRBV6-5	CASTPTGGQPQHF	TGTGCCAGCACCCCAACGGGGGGTCAGCCCCAGCATTTT
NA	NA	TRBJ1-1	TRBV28	CASMRTANTEAFF	TGTGCCAGCATGCGGACAGCGAACACTGAAGCTTTCTTT
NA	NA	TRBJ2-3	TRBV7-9	CASSYHTPGTDTQYF	TGTGCCAGCAGCTACCACACACCCGGGACAGATACGCAGTATTTT
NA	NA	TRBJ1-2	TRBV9	CASSASQDDYGYTF	TGTGCCAGCAGCGCTTCACAGGACGACTATGGCTACACCTTC
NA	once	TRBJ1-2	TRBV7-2	CASSSSRDVHGYTF	TGTGCCAGCAGCTCGAGCAGGGATGTGCATGGCTACACCTTC
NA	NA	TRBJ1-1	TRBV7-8	CASSLGGGNTEAFF	TGTGCCAGCAGCTTAGGAGGGGGAAACACTGAAGCTTTCTTT
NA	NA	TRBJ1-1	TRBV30	CAWSRQPTEAFF	TGTGCCTGGAGCCGACAGCCCACTGAAGCTTTCTTT
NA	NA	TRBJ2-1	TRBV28	CASSLWSGGAGLGEQFF	TGTGCCAGCAGTTTGTGGTCAGGCGGGGCCGGGCTGGGCGAGCAGTTCTTC
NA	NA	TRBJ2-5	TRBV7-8	CASSLSRQEARYQETQYF	TGTGCCAGCAGCTTGAGCAGGCAGGAGGCGAGGTACCAAGAGACCCAGTACTTC
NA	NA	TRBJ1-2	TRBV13	CASSLESPRRGSNYGYTF	TGTGCCAGCAGCTTAGAAAGCCCACGGAGAGGAAGTAACTATGGCTACACCTTC